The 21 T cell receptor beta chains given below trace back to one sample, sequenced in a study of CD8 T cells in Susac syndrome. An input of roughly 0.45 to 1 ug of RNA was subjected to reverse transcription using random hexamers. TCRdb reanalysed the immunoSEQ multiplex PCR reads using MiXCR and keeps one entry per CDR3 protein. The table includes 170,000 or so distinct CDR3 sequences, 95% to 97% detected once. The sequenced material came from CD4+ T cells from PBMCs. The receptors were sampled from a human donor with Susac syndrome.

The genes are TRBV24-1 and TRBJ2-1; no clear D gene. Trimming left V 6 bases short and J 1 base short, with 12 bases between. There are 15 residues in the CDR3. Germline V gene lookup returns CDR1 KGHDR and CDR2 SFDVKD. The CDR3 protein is CATSRRVGSYNEQFF. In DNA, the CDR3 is TGTGCCACCAGTCGTAGGGTGGGGTCCTACAATGAGCAGTTCTTC.

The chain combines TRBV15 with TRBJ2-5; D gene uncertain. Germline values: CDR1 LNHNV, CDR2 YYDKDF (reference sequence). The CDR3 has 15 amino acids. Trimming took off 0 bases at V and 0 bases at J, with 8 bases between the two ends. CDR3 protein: CATSRDRPNQETQYF. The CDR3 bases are TGTGCCACCAGCAGAGATCGACCAAACCAAGAGACCCAGTACTTC.

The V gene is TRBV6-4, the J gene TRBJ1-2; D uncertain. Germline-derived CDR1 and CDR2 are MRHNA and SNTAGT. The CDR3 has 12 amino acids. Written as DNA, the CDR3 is TGTGCTAGATGGACGGCCTCCTATGGCTACACCTTC. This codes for CARWTASYGYTF.

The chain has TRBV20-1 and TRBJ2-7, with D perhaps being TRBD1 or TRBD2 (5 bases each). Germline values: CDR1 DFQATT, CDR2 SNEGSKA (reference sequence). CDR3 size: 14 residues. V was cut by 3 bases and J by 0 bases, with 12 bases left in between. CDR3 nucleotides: TGCAGTGCTAGGGCAGGGACGGGCTCCTACGAGCAGTACTTC. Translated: CSARAGTGSYEQYF.

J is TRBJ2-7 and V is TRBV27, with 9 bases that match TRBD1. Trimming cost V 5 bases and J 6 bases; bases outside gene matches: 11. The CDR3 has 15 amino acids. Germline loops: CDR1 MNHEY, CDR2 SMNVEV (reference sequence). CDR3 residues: CASSVIGTGTSEQYF. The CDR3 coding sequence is TGTGCCAGCAGTGTCATCGGGACAGGGACGTCCGAGCAGTACTTC.

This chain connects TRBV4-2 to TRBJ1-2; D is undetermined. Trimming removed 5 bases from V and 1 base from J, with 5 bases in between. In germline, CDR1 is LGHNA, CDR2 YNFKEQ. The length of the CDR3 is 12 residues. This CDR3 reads CASSGSNYGYTF. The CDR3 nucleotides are TGTGCCAGCAGCGGGAGTAACTATGGCTACACCTTC.

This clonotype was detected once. CDR3 in amino acids: CAWSKPYDTGPSYEQYF. CDR3 nucleotides: TGTGCCTGGAGTAAACCTTATGACACGGGACCCTCCTACGAGCAGTACTTC. This chain uses TRBV30 with TRBJ2-7; D possibly uses TRBD1 or TRBD2 (5 bases each). The CDR3 has 17 amino acids. Trimming stripped 2 bases from V and 0 bases from J, with 20 bases between. Germline CDR1 reads GTSNPN; CDR2 reads SVGIG (reference sequence).

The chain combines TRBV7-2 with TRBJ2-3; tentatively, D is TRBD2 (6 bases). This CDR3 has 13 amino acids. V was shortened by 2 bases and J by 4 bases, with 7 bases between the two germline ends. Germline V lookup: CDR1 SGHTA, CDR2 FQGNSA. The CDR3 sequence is CASSLSSADTQYF. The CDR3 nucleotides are TGTGCCAGCAGCTTATCTAGCGCAGATACGCAGTATTTT.

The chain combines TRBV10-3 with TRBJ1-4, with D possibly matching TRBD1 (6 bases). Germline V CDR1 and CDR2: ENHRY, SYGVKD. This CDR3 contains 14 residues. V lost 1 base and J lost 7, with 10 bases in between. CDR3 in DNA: TGTGCCATCAGTGAGTTACGAGGGGGTGAAAAACTGTTTTTT. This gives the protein CAISELRGGEKLFF.

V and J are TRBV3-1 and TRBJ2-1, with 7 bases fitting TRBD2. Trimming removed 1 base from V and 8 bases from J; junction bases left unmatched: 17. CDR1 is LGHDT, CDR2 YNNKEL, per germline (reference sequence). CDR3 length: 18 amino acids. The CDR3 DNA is TGTGCCAGCAGCCAAGCCCTAGCGGCGACCCCCTTTCTGGATGAGCAGTTCTTC. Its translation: CASSQALAATPFLDEQFF.

The CDR3 sequence is CASSHRRVGNEQFF. CDR3 DNA: TGTGCCAGCAGCCACAGACGTGTCGGGAATGAGCAGTTCTTC. V gene TRBV3-1 combines with J gene TRBJ2-1; unclear D gene. Per the germline V gene, CDR1 is LGHDT and CDR2 is YNNKEL (reference sequence). The CDR3 runs to 14 residues. Trimming removed 3 bases at V and 7 bases at J, with 13 bases between.

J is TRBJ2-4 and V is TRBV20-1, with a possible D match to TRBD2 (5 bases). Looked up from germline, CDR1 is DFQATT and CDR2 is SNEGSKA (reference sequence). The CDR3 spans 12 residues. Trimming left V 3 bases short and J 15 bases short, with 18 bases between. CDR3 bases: TGCAGTGCTAGCATCCCTCCAGCGGCCCGGTACTTC. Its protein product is CSASIPPAARYF.

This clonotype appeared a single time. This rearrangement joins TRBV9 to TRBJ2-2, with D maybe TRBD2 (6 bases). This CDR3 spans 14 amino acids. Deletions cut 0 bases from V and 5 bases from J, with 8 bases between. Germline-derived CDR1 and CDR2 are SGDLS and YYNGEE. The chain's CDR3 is CASSVVSGTGELFF. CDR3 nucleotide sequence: TGTGCCAGCAGCGTAGTCAGCGGGACCGGGGAGCTGTTTTTT.

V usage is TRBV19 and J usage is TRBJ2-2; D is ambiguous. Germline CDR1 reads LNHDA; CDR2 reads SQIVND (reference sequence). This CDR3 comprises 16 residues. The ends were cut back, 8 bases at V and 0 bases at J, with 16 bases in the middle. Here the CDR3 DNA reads TGTGCCAGTGTTGCGGCCAGTACCGCGAACACCGGGGAGCTGTTTTTT. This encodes CASVAASTANTGELFF.

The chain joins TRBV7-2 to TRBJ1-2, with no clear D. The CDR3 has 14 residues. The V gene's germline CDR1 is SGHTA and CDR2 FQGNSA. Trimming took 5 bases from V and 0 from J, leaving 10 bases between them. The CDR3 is CASSPRVANYGYTF. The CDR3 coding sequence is TGTGCCAGCAGCCCCCGTGTGGCTAACTATGGCTACACCTTC.

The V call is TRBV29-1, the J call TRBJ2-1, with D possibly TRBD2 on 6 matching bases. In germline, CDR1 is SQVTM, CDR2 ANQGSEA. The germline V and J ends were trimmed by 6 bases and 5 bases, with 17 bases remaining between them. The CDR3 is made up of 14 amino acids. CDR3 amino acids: CSVGTPGTDNEQFF. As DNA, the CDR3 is TGCAGCGTCGGGACTCCCGGGACGGACAATGAGCAGTTCTTC.

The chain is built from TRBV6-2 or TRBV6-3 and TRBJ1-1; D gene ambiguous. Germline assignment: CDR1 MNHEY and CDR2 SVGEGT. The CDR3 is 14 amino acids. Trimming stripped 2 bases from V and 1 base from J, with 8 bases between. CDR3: CASSYVPRNTEAFF. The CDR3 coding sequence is TGTGCCAGCAGTTACGTCCCGAGGAACACTGAAGCTTTCTTT.

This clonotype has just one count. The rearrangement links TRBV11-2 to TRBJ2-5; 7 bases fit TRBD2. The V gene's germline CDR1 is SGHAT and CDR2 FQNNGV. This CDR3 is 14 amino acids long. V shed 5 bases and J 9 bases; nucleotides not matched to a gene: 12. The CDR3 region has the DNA TGTGCCAGCAGCCCAAGAATGGCGGGGGTCGCCCAGTACTTC. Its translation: CASSPRMAGVAQYF.

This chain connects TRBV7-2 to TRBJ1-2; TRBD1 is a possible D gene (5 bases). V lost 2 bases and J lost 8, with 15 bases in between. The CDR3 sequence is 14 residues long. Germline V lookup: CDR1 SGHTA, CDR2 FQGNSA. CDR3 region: CASSLPQAPGGYTF. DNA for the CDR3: TGTGCCAGCAGCTTACCACAGGCCCCGGGGGGCTACACCTTC.

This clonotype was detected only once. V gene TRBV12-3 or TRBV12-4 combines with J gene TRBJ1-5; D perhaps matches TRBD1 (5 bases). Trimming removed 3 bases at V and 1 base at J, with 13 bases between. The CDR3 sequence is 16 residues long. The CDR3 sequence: CASSFSWDASNQPQHF. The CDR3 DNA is TGTGCCAGCAGTTTCTCATGGGACGCCAGCAATCAGCCCCAGCATTTT.

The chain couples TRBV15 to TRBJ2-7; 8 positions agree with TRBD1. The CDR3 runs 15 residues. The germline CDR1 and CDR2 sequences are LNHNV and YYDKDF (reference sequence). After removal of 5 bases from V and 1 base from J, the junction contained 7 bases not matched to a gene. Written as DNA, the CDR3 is TGTGCCACCAGCGCTCGGACAGGGACTTCCTACGAGCAGTACGTC. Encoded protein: CATSARTGTSYEQYV.